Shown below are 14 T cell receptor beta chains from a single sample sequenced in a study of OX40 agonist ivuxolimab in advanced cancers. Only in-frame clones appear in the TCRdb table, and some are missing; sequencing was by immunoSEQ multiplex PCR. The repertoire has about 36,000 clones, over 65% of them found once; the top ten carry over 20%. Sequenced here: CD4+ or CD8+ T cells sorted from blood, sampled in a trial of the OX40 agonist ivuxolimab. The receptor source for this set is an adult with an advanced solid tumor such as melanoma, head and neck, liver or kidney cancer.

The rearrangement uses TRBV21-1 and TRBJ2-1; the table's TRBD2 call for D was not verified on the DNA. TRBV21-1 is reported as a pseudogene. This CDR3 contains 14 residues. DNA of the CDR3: TGTGCCAGCAGCACACTGAGCTCCTACAATGAGCAGTTCTTC. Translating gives CASSTLSSYNEQFF.

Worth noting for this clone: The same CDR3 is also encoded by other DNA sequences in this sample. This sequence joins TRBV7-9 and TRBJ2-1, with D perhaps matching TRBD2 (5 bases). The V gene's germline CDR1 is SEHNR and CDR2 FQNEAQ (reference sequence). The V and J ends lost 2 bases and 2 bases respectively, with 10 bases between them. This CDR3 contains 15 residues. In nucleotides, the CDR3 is TGTGCCAGCAGCTTAACGGGATCCGCCTACAATGAGCAGTTCTTC. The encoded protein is CASSLTGSAYNEQFF.

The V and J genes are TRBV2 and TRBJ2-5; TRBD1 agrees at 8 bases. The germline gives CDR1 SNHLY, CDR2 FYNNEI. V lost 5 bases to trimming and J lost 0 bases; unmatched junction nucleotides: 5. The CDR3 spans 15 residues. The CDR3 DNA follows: TGTGCCAGCAGTCAGGGGGCGATGTACCAAGAGACCCAGTACTTC. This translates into CASSQGAMYQETQYF.

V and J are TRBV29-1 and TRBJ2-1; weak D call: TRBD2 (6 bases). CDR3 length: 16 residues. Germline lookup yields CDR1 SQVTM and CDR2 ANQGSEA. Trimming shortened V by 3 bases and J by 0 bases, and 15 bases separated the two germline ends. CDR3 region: CSVDGLAARSYNEQFF. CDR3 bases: TGCAGCGTTGATGGGTTAGCGGCCCGCTCCTACAATGAGCAGTTCTTC.

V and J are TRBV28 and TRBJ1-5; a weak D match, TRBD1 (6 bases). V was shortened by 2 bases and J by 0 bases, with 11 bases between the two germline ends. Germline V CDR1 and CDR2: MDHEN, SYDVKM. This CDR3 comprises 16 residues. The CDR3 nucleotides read TGTGCCAGCAGTTTAACAGGGCTTAGTAGCAATCAGCCCCAGCATTTT. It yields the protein CASSLTGLSSNQPQHF.

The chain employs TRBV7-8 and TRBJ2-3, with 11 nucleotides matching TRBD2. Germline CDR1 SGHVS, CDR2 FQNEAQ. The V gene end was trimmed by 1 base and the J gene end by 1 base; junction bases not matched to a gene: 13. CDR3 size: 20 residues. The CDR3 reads CASSLGDSGRALIGTDTQYF. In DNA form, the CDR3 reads TGTGCCAGCAGCTTAGGAGATAGCGGGAGGGCCCTAATTGGCACAGATACGCAGTATTTT.

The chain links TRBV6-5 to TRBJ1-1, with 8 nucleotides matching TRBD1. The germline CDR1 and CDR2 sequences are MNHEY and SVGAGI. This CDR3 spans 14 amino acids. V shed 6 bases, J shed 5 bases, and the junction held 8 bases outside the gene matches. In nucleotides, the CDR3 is TGTGCCAGCAGCTTCAGGGGGCTGGGGACTGAAGCTTTCTTT. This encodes CASSFRGLGTEAFF.

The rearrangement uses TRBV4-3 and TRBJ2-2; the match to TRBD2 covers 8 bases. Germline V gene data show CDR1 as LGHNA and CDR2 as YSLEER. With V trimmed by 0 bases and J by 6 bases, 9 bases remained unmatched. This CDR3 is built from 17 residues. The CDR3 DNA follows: TGCGCCAGCAGCCAAGATAGTGGCGGGGGGTTCGCCGGGGAGCTGTTTTTT. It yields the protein CASSQDSGGGFAGELFF.

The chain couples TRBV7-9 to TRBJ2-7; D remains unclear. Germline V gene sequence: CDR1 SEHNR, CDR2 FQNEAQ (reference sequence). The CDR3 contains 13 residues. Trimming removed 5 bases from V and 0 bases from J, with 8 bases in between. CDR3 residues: CASSHRTSYEQYF. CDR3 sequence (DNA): TGTGCCAGCAGCCACCGGACCTCCTACGAGCAGTACTTC.

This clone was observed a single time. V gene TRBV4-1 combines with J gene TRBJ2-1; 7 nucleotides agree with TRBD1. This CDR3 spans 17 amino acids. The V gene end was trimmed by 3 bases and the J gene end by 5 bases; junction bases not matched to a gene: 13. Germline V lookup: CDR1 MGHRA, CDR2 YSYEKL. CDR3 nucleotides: TGCGCCAGCAGCCAGGGTCCGGAGTTACAGGGGAACAATGAGCAGTTCTTC. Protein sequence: CASSQGPELQGNNEQFF.

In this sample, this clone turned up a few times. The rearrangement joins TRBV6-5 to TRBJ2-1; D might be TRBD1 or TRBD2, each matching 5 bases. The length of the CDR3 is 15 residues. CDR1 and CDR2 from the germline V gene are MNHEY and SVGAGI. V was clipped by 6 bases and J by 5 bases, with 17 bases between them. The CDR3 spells CASSHPSVGDNEQFF. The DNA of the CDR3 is TGTGCCAGCAGCCACCCCTCGGTGGGGGACAATGAGCAGTTCTTC.

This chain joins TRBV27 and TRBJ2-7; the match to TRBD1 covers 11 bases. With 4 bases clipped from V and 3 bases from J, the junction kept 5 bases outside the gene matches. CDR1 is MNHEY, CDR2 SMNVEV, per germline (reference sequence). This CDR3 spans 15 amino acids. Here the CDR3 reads CASSSPDRGHYEQYF. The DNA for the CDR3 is TGTGCCAGCAGTTCCCCGGACAGGGGGCACTACGAGCAGTACTTC.

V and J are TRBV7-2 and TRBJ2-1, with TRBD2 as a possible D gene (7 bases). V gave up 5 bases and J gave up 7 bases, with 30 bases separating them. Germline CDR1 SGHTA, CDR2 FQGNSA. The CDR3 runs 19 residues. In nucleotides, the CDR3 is TGTGCCAGCAGCCGGGAGGCCAGGGCGGGGGCTATCATTGGAAATGAGCAGTTCTTC. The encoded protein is CASSREARAGAIIGNEQFF.

CDR3 amino acids: CASSYSKLWCDTQYF. The CDR3 region has the DNA TGTGCCAGCAGTTACTCGAAGCTGTGGTGCGATACGCAGTATTTT. The rearrangement joins TRBV6-7 to TRBJ2-3; D is ambiguous. TRBV6-7 is identified as an open reading frame with a role that is uncertain. CDR3 length equals 15 residues. V was trimmed by 0 bases and J by 6 bases, leaving 13 bases between them.